Sequencing of this T cell receptor (beta chain) was carried out in a study of T cell responses to AZD1222 COVID-19 vaccine (dated by TCRdb to the early 2020s). Looking at the study overall: AZD1222 recipients given second doses at about 4 weeks or at about 12 weeks were pooled, since spike-specific TCR depth and breadth were not found to differ between the two schedules. Trial participants were enrolled by age into subgroups of 18-55, 56-69 and 70-plus years, and roughly 160, 29 and 62 TCR-sequenced participants, respectively, were included in these subgroups. TCR sequencing covered some 250 trial participants: 200 to 220 given two doses of AZD1222 and 26 given two doses of MenACWY control vaccine. The paper as a whole reports these results and caveats: In the small 56-69-year group, the increase in depth fell short of significance, most likely because of low power. Conclusions about previously exposed vaccinees are limited, since just 6 or 7 AZD1222 recipients were seropositive for SARS-CoV-2 at baseline. Participants were mostly white British and included more females than males, and it was suggested by the authors that clonal diversity may have been underestimated. A significant rise in spike-specific TCR breadth and depth was observed after two AZD1222 doses relative to day 0 and relative to MenACWY recipients. The vaccine-associated CD4 TCRs covered the entire spike protein, and the dominant responses fell in regions 160-218 and 743-854. Because no samples from the day 14 peak response were available, repertoires could be characterized only after the peak T cell response. Reportedly, almost half of the unique spike-specific TCRs recognized epitopes lying outside the regions that are mutated in the B.1.351 and B.1.1.7 variants.

Read against the paper, the sample's time point label means: baseline before first vaccination. Vaccinee samples were obtained from the UK trials COV001 and COV002, which included a single-blind randomized controlled phase 2/3 trial of AZD1222 (ChAdOx1 nCoV-19) in healthy adults. For TCRbeta chain sequencing, PBMC samples were collected from trial participants at day 0 and at day 28 after the second dose. The CDR3, cysteine through phenylalanine, is 13 amino acids long. Only the CDR3 part of the read is kept: 39 bases, read in frame from the first base. The germline V gene gives CDR1 as KGHDR and CDR2 as SFDVKD. V lost 1 base and J lost 6 bases; the stretch between them is 8 bases long. The CDR3 regions of human TCRbeta chains were analyzed by immunosequencing. The authors' pipeline ran thus. Repertoire TCRs were checked for matches against a reference library of SARS-CoV-2-specific TCRs that had been generated using the MIRA antigen-specificity platform. Breadth was defined as the fraction of unique TCRs that were SARS-CoV-2-associated. Depth was defined as the fraction of total T cells that were SARS-CoV-2-associated. Using the MIRA data, each spike-specific TCR was mapped to the spike region that the TCR reacts to and placed in a CD4 or CD8 class. Log10-transformed breadth and depth values were compared by one-way ANOVA with Sidak's multiple comparisons tests. TCRdb carries this immuneACCESS record with in-frame sequences only. Its versions omit some clonotypes, under half of them owing to an unresolved V gene in the studies checked, with the rest unexplained. V and J calls plus clone size are reproduced from that table; the DNA served to infer D and trimming. Within this sample are approximately 100,000 clones, with approximately 90% of them counted one time only. 1.3% of the sample is in the top ten clones.

On this clone itself: What this receptor recognizes is not known. Base quality data are lacking; no much larger clone is found one base away.

This TCR was recovered from an adult in good health. The specimen comprised peripheral blood, sampled on day 0 of AZD1222 vaccination. The sequence joins TRBV24-1 to TRBJ1-1; a confident D gene designation cannot be given. The bases read TGTGCCACCAGTGATTTTTCGGGCGCTGAAGCTTTCTTT. Protein translation: CATSDFSGAEAFF.